What follows describes a single T cell receptor (beta chain). Its antigen remains unidentified. The data were obtained in a study of beta chain features in type 1 diabetes. Whole-study context: Across the samples, some 98,000,000 sorted cells were examined in total.

Germline trimming cut 3 bases from V and 11 bases from J; bases unmatched to any gene: 10. The germline gives CDR1 GTSNPN, CDR2 SVGIG (reference sequence). The CDR3 loop spans 13 amino acids. The study's findings and limits: There was a moderate but significant shortening of TCRB CDR3s in all four CD4+ subsets of Type 1 diabetes patients. Using cDNA template may skew counts toward highly expressing activated cells.

cDNA synthesis used the whole RNA isolate, giving expressed TCRB sequences. Measured with immunoSEQ multiplex PCR; TCRdb has only the in-frame clones, and not every one. Found here are under 450,000 clones, over 13% of them singletons; the top ten hold roughly 0.017%. The TCR originated in a woman in her late teens or twenties in good health. The sample taken for sequencing was naive CD4+ T cells from blood. This chain joins TRBV30 and TRBJ1-1; 9 positions agree with TRBD1. This CDR3 reads CAWSAGTGKKAFF. CDR3 coding DNA: TGTGCCTGGAGCGCCGGGACAGGGAAGAAGGCTTTCTTT.